Listed below are T cell receptor beta chains from one sample, sequenced in a study of cytomegalovirus exposure and HLA in healthy donors. The repertoire was sequenced with immunoSEQ multiplex PCR; TCRdb's copy has only in-frame clones and lacks some. The sample has about 170,000 clones; approximately 84% are singletons. Sequenced input: PBMCs. These receptors were collected from a woman in her forties or fifties in good health and CMV-seropositive. Each CDR3 is given with its conserved first and last residue. A D gene is named only where the DNA matches it firmly. Not all rows give a size; the values are once, few, many and, for expanded clones, a class.

j_call: TRBJ1-4; d_call: -; v_call: TRBV4-1; clone_size: few; cdr3_aa: CASSQVPTGIANEKLFF; cdr3_nt: TGCGCCAGCAGCCAAGTGCCTACAGGGATCGCTAATGAAAAACTGTTTTTT
j_call: TRBJ2-3; d_call: -; v_call: TRBV7-2; clone_size: few; cdr3_aa: CASRRSSTDTQYF; cdr3_nt: TGTGCCAGCAGGCGATCTAGCACAGATACGCAGTATTTT
j_call: TRBJ2-3; d_call: TRBD2; v_call: TRBV5-1; clone_size: -; cdr3_aa: CASSWSGGAGDTQYF; cdr3_nt: TGCGCCAGCAGCTGGAGCGGGGGGGCCGGAGATACGCAGTATTTT
j_call: TRBJ2-5; d_call: -; v_call: TRBV5-1; clone_size: -; cdr3_aa: CASSPGTQETQYF; cdr3_nt: TGCGCCAGCAGCCCCGGGACACAAGAGACCCAGTACTTC
j_call: TRBJ2-3; d_call: -; v_call: TRBV29-1; clone_size: -; cdr3_aa: CSVDLKGADTQYF; cdr3_nt: TGCAGCGTTGACCTGAAGGGGGCAGATACGCAGTATTTT
j_call: TRBJ2-5; d_call: TRBD2; v_call: TRBV5-4; clone_size: -; cdr3_aa: CASSLGLRRGGETQYF; cdr3_nt: TGTGCCAGCAGCTTGGGGCTAAGGCGGGGAGGGGAGACCCAGTACTTC
j_call: TRBJ2-6; d_call: TRBD2; v_call: TRBV4-1; clone_size: -; cdr3_aa: CARDYGLVSGANVLTF; cdr3_nt: TGCGCCAGGGATTACGGACTAGTGTCTGGGGCCAACGTCCTGACTTTC
j_call: TRBJ1-1; d_call: -; v_call: TRBV5-4; clone_size: -; cdr3_aa: CAICRENGNTEAFF; cdr3_nt: TGTGCCATTTGCCGGGAGAACGGGAACACTGAAGCTTTCTTT
j_call: TRBJ2-3; d_call: TRBD1; v_call: TRBV5-4; clone_size: -; cdr3_aa: CASSRGQGFTDTQYF; cdr3_nt: TGTGCCAGCAGCAGGGGACAGGGCTTCACAGATACGCAGTATTTT
j_call: TRBJ2-7; d_call: TRBD1; v_call: TRBV14; clone_size: -; cdr3_aa: CASSQGQGAYYEQYF; cdr3_nt: TGTGCCAGCAGCCAAGGACAGGGGGCGTACTACGAGCAGTACTTC
j_call: TRBJ2-5; d_call: -; v_call: TRBV9; clone_size: -; cdr3_aa: CASSGTEQETQYF; cdr3_nt: TGTGCCAGCAGCGGGACAGAGCAAGAGACCCAGTACTTC
j_call: TRBJ2-3; d_call: TRBD2; v_call: TRBV4-3; clone_size: -; cdr3_aa: CASSQVGAGVNGNTQYF; cdr3_nt: TGCGCCAGCAGCCAAGTGGGTGCGGGGGTGAATGGGAATACGCAGTATTTT
j_call: TRBJ2-1; d_call: -; v_call: TRBV29-1; clone_size: -; cdr3_aa: CSVDLTNEQFF; cdr3_nt: TGCAGCGTTGACCTAACCAATGAGCAGTTCTTC
j_call: TRBJ2-6; d_call: -; v_call: TRBV28; clone_size: -; cdr3_aa: CASKSGELSGANVLTF; cdr3_nt: TGTGCCAGCAAAAGTGGAGAGCTATCTGGGGCCAACGTCCTGACTTTC
j_call: TRBJ1-5; d_call: -; v_call: TRBV19; clone_size: -; cdr3_aa: CASSLARRSPYSNQPQHF; cdr3_nt: TGTGCCAGTAGTCTAGCCCGGCGGAGTCCTTATAGCAATCAGCCCCAGCATTTT
j_call: TRBJ2-3; d_call: -; v_call: TRBV7-2; clone_size: -; cdr3_aa: CASSLETGAQYF; cdr3_nt: TGTGCCAGCAGCCTAGAGACAGGAGCGCAGTATTTT
j_call: TRBJ2-5; d_call: -; v_call: TRBV4-3; clone_size: few; cdr3_aa: CASSQDRQGDGETQYF; cdr3_nt: TGCGCCAGCAGCCAAGATCGGCAGGGTGATGGGGAGACCCAGTACTTC
j_call: TRBJ2-3; d_call: TRBD2; v_call: TRBV7-2; clone_size: -; cdr3_aa: CASGSGGARHTQYF; cdr3_nt: TGTGCCAGCGGAAGCGGGGGGGCCCGTCATACGCAGTATTTT
j_call: TRBJ2-7; d_call: TRBD2; v_call: TRBV5-1; clone_size: -; cdr3_aa: CASTHTGGSYEQYF; cdr3_nt: TGCGCCAGCACCCACACGGGAGGGTCCTACGAGCAGTACTTC
j_call: TRBJ2-1; d_call: -; v_call: TRBV19; clone_size: -; cdr3_aa: CASSIGEARDEQFF; cdr3_nt: TGTGCCAGTAGTATAGGGGAGGCGCGGGATGAGCAGTTCTTC
j_call: TRBJ1-2; d_call: TRBD1; v_call: TRBV10-3; clone_size: few; cdr3_aa: CAISRDRGAGYTF; cdr3_nt: TGTGCCATCAGTAGAGACAGGGGAGCTGGCTACACCTTC
j_call: TRBJ1-4; d_call: -; v_call: TRBV28; clone_size: -; cdr3_aa: CASRVGTSEKLFF; cdr3_nt: TGTGCCAGCAGGGTGGGGACATCTGAAAAACTGTTTTTT
j_call: TRBJ1-2; d_call: -; v_call: TRBV30; clone_size: -; cdr3_aa: CAWSRQNYGYTF; cdr3_nt: TGTGCCTGGAGTCGACAAAACTATGGCTACACCTTC
j_call: TRBJ2-1; d_call: TRBD2; v_call: TRBV5-1; clone_size: -; cdr3_aa: CASRPGGPYNEQFF; cdr3_nt: TGCGCCAGCAGGCCGGGAGGACCCTACAATGAGCAGTTCTTC
j_call: TRBJ1-1; d_call: -; v_call: TRBV25-1; clone_size: once; cdr3_aa: CASRESGREGTEAFF; cdr3_nt: TGTGCCAGCAGGGAATCTGGCAGGGAGGGCACTGAAGCTTTCTTT
j_call: TRBJ2-3; d_call: -; v_call: TRBV5-4; clone_size: -; cdr3_aa: CASSLISGGDTQYF; cdr3_nt: TGTGCCAGCAGCTTGATTTCCGGGGGTGATACGCAGTATTTT
j_call: TRBJ1-3; d_call: -; v_call: TRBV5-1; clone_size: once; cdr3_aa: CASSLAIRQAGNTIYF; cdr3_nt: TGCGCCAGCAGCTTGGCAATTCGACAGGCCGGAAACACCATATATTTT
j_call: TRBJ2-7; d_call: -; v_call: TRBV28; clone_size: -; cdr3_aa: CASSGGQGNVGEQYF; cdr3_nt: TGTGCCAGCAGCGGAGGTCAGGGGAATGTGGGCGAGCAGTACTTC
j_call: TRBJ2-1; d_call: TRBD1; v_call: TRBV2; clone_size: -; cdr3_aa: CASSEFRGPVNEQFF; cdr3_nt: TGTGCCAGCAGTGAATTCAGGGGGCCTGTAAATGAGCAGTTCTTC
j_call: TRBJ1-1; d_call: -; v_call: TRBV18; clone_size: -; cdr3_aa: CASSPGDTEAFF; cdr3_nt: TGTGCCAGCTCACCAGGAGACACTGAAGCTTTCTTT
j_call: TRBJ1-1; d_call: -; v_call: TRBV18; clone_size: -; cdr3_aa: CASSPGQPNTEAFF; cdr3_nt: TGTGCCAGCTCACCCGGACAGCCGAACACTGAAGCTTTCTTT
j_call: TRBJ2-3; d_call: -; v_call: TRBV28; clone_size: -; cdr3_aa: CASSLSLTDTQYF; cdr3_nt: TGTGCCAGCAGTTTAAGCCTCACAGATACGCAGTATTTT
j_call: TRBJ1-5; d_call: -; v_call: TRBV7-6; clone_size: few; cdr3_aa: CASGGLGDDQPQHF; cdr3_nt: TGTGCCAGCGGGGGCCTCGGCGATGATCAGCCCCAGCATTTT
j_call: TRBJ1-2; d_call: -; v_call: TRBV5-1; clone_size: -; cdr3_aa: CASSLSRGLNYGYTF; cdr3_nt: TGCGCCAGCAGCCTGTCCAGGGGCCTTAACTATGGCTACACCTTC
j_call: TRBJ2-3; d_call: -; v_call: TRBV7-2; clone_size: -; cdr3_aa: CASSSQTSTDTQYF; cdr3_nt: TGTGCCAGCAGCTCTCAGACAAGCACAGATACGCAGTATTTT
j_call: TRBJ2-5; d_call: TRBD2; v_call: TRBV7-2; clone_size: -; cdr3_aa: CASSSGLAVSQETQYF; cdr3_nt: TGTGCCAGCAGCTCCGGACTAGCGGTATCGCAAGAGACCCAGTACTTC
j_call: TRBJ2-3; d_call: -; v_call: TRBV6-6; clone_size: -; cdr3_aa: CASSGAVGTDTQYF; cdr3_nt: TGTGCCAGCAGCGGAGCGGTCGGCACAGATACGCAGTATTTT
j_call: TRBJ2-1; d_call: -; v_call: TRBV7-2; clone_size: few; cdr3_aa: CASSSTGYEQFF; cdr3_nt: TGTGCCAGCAGTTCTACAGGGTATGAGCAGTTCTTC
j_call: TRBJ2-3; d_call: TRBD1; v_call: TRBV19; clone_size: once; cdr3_aa: CASSTRDRVSNTQYF; cdr3_nt: TGTGCCAGTAGTACCCGGGACAGGGTCAGTAATACGCAGTATTTT
j_call: TRBJ2-5; d_call: -; v_call: TRBV7-6; clone_size: once; cdr3_aa: CASSTQVGGTSTQYF; cdr3_nt: TGTGCCAGCAGCACACAAGTAGGGGGTACTTCGACCCAGTACTTC
j_call: TRBJ1-5; d_call: -; v_call: TRBV2; clone_size: -; cdr3_aa: CASSETRGQPQHF; cdr3_nt: TGTGCCAGCAGTGAGACAAGGGGTCAGCCCCAGCATTTT
j_call: TRBJ2-2; d_call: -; v_call: TRBV7-9; clone_size: -; cdr3_aa: CSSSSIPIPEPNTGELFF; cdr3_nt: TGTTCCAGCAGCTCGATACCTATCCCCGAACCCAACACCGGGGAGCTGTTTTTT
j_call: TRBJ1-5; d_call: -; v_call: TRBV6-1; clone_size: -; cdr3_aa: CASRRQNNQPQHF; cdr3_nt: TGTGCCAGCAGACGACAGAACAATCAGCCCCAGCATTTT
j_call: TRBJ2-3; d_call: TRBD1; v_call: TRBV7-9; clone_size: -; cdr3_aa: CASSSYRDSPSTDTQYF; cdr3_nt: TGTGCCAGCAGCTCTTACCGGGACAGCCCTAGCACAGATACGCAGTATTTT
j_call: TRBJ1-1; d_call: TRBD1; v_call: TRBV6-6; clone_size: -; cdr3_aa: CATKTGSGNTEAFF; cdr3_nt: TGTGCCACGAAGACAGGGTCAGGCAACACTGAAGCTTTCTTT
j_call: TRBJ2-1; d_call: -; v_call: TRBV27; clone_size: -; cdr3_aa: CASTNRAGPYNEQFF; cdr3_nt: TGTGCCAGCACCAACCGAGCAGGGCCTTACAATGAGCAGTTCTTC
j_call: TRBJ2-7; d_call: -; v_call: TRBV7-2; clone_size: -; cdr3_aa: CASSPLPEVYEQYF; cdr3_nt: TGTGCCAGCAGCCCACTCCCCGAAGTCTACGAGCAGTACTTC
j_call: TRBJ2-1; d_call: -; v_call: TRBV14; clone_size: few; cdr3_aa: CASRQTSSSYNEQFF; cdr3_nt: TGTGCCAGCAGGCAGACTTCCTCCTCCTACAATGAGCAGTTCTTC
j_call: TRBJ2-3; d_call: TRBD2; v_call: TRBV7-2; clone_size: once; cdr3_aa: CASSRSSGGPPDTQYF; cdr3_nt: TGTGCCAGCAGCCGGTCTAGCGGGGGCCCCCCAGATACGCAGTATTTT
j_call: TRBJ2-5; d_call: TRBD2; v_call: TRBV25-1; clone_size: -; cdr3_aa: CASSPSTGGQETQYF; cdr3_nt: TGTGCCAGCAGTCCCTCAACGGGGGGCCAAGAGACCCAGTACTTC
j_call: TRBJ2-7; d_call: TRBD2; v_call: TRBV27; clone_size: -; cdr3_aa: CASKPAGLADYEQYF; cdr3_nt: TGTGCCAGCAAGCCCGCCGGACTAGCAGACTACGAGCAGTACTTC
j_call: TRBJ1-3; d_call: -; v_call: TRBV5-1; clone_size: few; cdr3_aa: CASSPGMDGNTIYF; cdr3_nt: TGCGCCAGCAGCCCGGGTATGGATGGAAACACCATATATTTT